The clone carrying this TCR beta chain has only one observation. Its antigen is unknown. This record comes from a study of shared clonotypes between healthy human individuals. V shed 6 bases, J shed 8 bases, and the junction held 9 bases outside the gene matches. CDR3 length: 14 amino acids. CDR1 is MNHEY and CDR2 is SMNVEV in the germline V gene (reference sequence). Study-wide results and caveats: The expectation was that sequencing depth would affect clonotype sharing among donors.

Repertoires were generated with immunoSEQ multiplex PCR, while TCRdb's copy carries only in-frame clones and drops some. The sample consists of 2.3 million or so clones, 85% to 95% of them appearing once. The receptor was isolated from a man aged 18 to 29 in good health. Some clones in this sample may be carry-over from other donors' samples. Sequencing was done on a sample of naive CD4+ T cells from PBMCs. Subset given: CD45RA+ positively selected. The J gene is TRBJ2-1, the V gene TRBV27, with 8 nucleotides matching TRBD2. The chain's CDR3 is CASRKLAAGDEQFF. The CDR3 bases are TGTGCCAGCAGGAAACTAGCGGCGGGCGATGAGCAGTTCTTC.